The rows below give T cell receptor beta chains drawn from one sample of a study of T-cell reconstitution after alpha-beta-depleted transplantation in children. TCRdb passed the PCR reads through MiXCR, listing each CDR3 protein once. The sample has 450,000 to 550,000 distinct CDR3 sequences, approximately 10% seen once. The sample consisted of PBMCs, mostly from graft donor cells, taken 180 days after TCRalphabeta/CD19-depleted stem cell transplant. The origin of the receptors is a female patient aged 2-15 years who had a stem cell transplant for aplastic anemia, so the T cells may come from the graft donor. Both conserved end residues are part of each CDR3. A D gene is named only where the DNA matches it firmly. The listing skips clone size in some rows; elsewhere it reads once, few, many or a size class.

>.|TRBJ2-1|TRBV29-1|13|few
CSVATSSYNEQFF
TGCAGCGTTGCCACCAGCTCCTACAATGAGCAGTTCTTC
>TRBD1|TRBJ2-2|TRBV20-1|16|few
CSANPLQGARVGELFF
TGCAGTGCTAACCCTCTACAGGGGGCGAGAGTCGGGGAGCTGTTTTTT
>.|TRBJ2-3|TRBV24-1|17|.
CATSDGQVWAPRNTQYF
TGTGCCACCAGTGACGGTCAAGTTTGGGCCCCGCGGAATACGCAGTATTTT
>.|TRBJ1-5|TRBV6-2/TRBV6-3|16|.
CASSRPTGRSNQPQHF
TGTGCCAGCAGCCGACCCACAGGTCGGAGCAATCAGCCCCAGCATTTT
>.|TRBJ2-1|TRBV7-8|14|few
CASSLRSSYNEQFF
TGTGCCAGCAGCTTGCGTAGCTCCTACAATGAGCAGTTCTTC
>TRBD1|TRBJ2-4|TRBV5-1|16|.
CASSLQGAQAKNIQYF
TGCGCCAGCAGCCTACAGGGGGCGCAGGCCAAAAACATTCAGTACTTC
>.|TRBJ2-1|TRBV7-8|15|many
CASSPRAGRNNEQFF
TGTGCCAGCAGCCCCCGAGCAGGACGGAACAATGAGCAGTTCTTC
>.|TRBJ1-1|TRBV18|14|.
CASSPTGAPAEAFF
TGTGCCAGCTCACCCACGGGGGCCCCGGCTGAAGCTTTCTTT
>.|TRBJ1-2|TRBV12-3/TRBV12-4|13|few
CASSLRGDGGYTF
TGTGCCAGCAGTTTGCGGGGGGACGGCGGCTACACCTTC
>.|TRBJ1-1|TRBV7-2|15|.
CASSRLPRRNTEAFF
TGTGCCAGCAGCCGACTCCCTAGACGTAACACTGAAGCTTTCTTT
>.|TRBJ2-3|TRBV4-1|15|.
CASSQAAVSTDTQYF
TGCGCCAGCAGCCAAGCAGCGGTTAGCACAGATACGCAGTATTTT
>.|TRBJ2-1|TRBV9|12|many
CASSVVYNEQFF
TGTGCCAGCAGCGTAGTGTACAATGAGCAGTTCTTC
>.|TRBJ1-1|TRBV19|13|.
CASSVTKGTEAFF
TGTGCCAGTAGTGTTACGAAGGGGACTGAAGCTTTCTTT
>.|TRBJ2-5|TRBV9|13|few
CASSVASRETQYF
TGTGCCAGCAGCGTAGCCTCACGGGAGACCCAGTACTTC
>.|TRBJ2-3|TRBV6-1|17|.
CASSPTIPETSTDTQYF
TGTGCCAGCAGTCCGACCATCCCAGAGACTAGCACAGATACGCAGTATTTT
>TRBD1|TRBJ1-6|TRBV6-5|16|few
CASSIQPGQSNSPLHF
TGTGCCAGCAGTATACAACCGGGACAGAGTAATTCACCCCTCCACTTT
>.|TRBJ1-1|TRBV11-2|17|.
CASSSDPGPAMNTEAFF
TGTGCCAGCAGCTCAGACCCAGGGCCCGCGATGAACACTGAAGCTTTCTTT
>TRBD2|TRBJ2-3|TRBV5-1|15|few
CASSLDSSGSDTQYF
TGCGCCAGCAGCTTGGATAGTAGCGGGAGCGATACGCAGTATTTT
>.|TRBJ1-2|TRBV12-3/TRBV12-4|14|few
CASILGGGVGGYTF
TGTGCCAGCATCCTGGGCGGGGGAGTGGGGGGCTACACCTTC
>.|TRBJ1-4|TRBV7-6|14|.
CASSPAAGWEKLFF
TGTGCCAGCAGCCCGGCTGCGGGGTGGGAAAAACTGTTTTTT
>.|TRBJ1-5|TRBV18|15|many
CASSPLQGPNQPQHF
TGTGCCAGCTCACCATTGCAGGGCCCCAATCAGCCCCAGCATTTT
>TRBD1|TRBJ1-4|TRBV5-5|15|few
CASSLGDRDREKLFF
TGTGCCAGCAGCTTGGGGGACAGGGACCGTGAAAAACTGTTTTTT
>.|TRBJ1-2|TRBV10-3|14|.
CAISGQATNYGYTF
TGTGCCATCAGTGGACAGGCCACTAACTATGGCTACACCTTC
>TRBD2|TRBJ2-3|TRBV20-1|13|few
CSAWRGSTDTQYF
TGCAGTGCGTGGCGGGGGAGCACAGATACGCAGTATTTT
>.|TRBJ2-7|TRBV5-1|14|.
CASSSHQGTYEQYF
TGCGCCAGCAGTTCGCATCAGGGGACCTACGAGCAGTACTTC
>TRBD1|TRBJ1-1|TRBV7-9|16|.
CASSMGTGGMNTEAFF
TGTGCCAGCAGCATGGGGACAGGGGGCATGAACACTGAAGCTTTCTTT
>TRBD2|TRBJ2-1|TRBV7-3|18|few
CASSLWTSGGPANNEQFF
TGTGCCAGCAGCTTGTGGACTAGCGGGGGGCCGGCGAACAATGAGCAGTTCTTC
>.|TRBJ2-1|TRBV6-2/TRBV6-3|17|few
CASSYAGPPSSYNEQFF
TGTGCCAGCAGTTATGCCGGGCCCCCGAGCTCCTACAATGAGCAGTTCTTC
>TRBD1|TRBJ1-2|TRBV29-1|12|.
CSVRRQGGGYTF
TGCAGCGTTCGCCGACAGGGAGGTGGCTACACCTTC
>TRBD2|TRBJ2-3|TRBV25-1|14|.
CASRVSGSTDTQYF
TGTGCCAGCAGAGTTAGCGGGAGCACAGATACGCAGTATTTT
>.|TRBJ2-1|TRBV20-1|12|few
CSAKRGGHEQFF
TGCAGTGCCAAAAGGGGGGGGCATGAGCAGTTCTTC
>.|TRBJ2-3|TRBV12-3/TRBV12-4|20|many
CASSLRGAGLGVSSTDTQYF
TGTGCCAGCAGTTTGAGGGGGGCAGGACTTGGCGTCTCTAGCACAGATACGCAGTATTTT
>TRBD1|TRBJ1-5|TRBV7-9|15|few
CASSRDRDRNQPQHF
TGTGCCAGCAGCCGAGATCGGGACAGAAATCAGCCCCAGCATTTT
>.|TRBJ2-1|TRBV4-3|15|few
CASSHYFDSYNEQFF
TGCGCCAGCAGCCATTACTTCGACTCCTACAATGAGCAGTTCTTC
>TRBD1|TRBJ2-1|TRBV4-3|17|few
CASSKQIGTVSYNEQFF
TGCGCCAGCAGCAAGCAAATCGGGACAGTCTCCTACAATGAGCAGTTCTTC
>TRBD2|TRBJ2-2|TRBV14|14|.
CARLLAGDTGQLFF
TGTGCCAGACTGCTAGCGGGCGACACCGGGCAGCTGTTTTTT
>.|TRBJ2-2|TRBV3-1|13|many
CASSQHGTGELFF
TGTGCCAGCAGCCAACATGGTACCGGGGAGCTGTTTTTT
>TRBD1|TRBJ2-1|TRBV29-1|15|many
CSVKGQGFIPYEQFF
TGCAGCGTGAAAGGACAGGGCTTTATTCCCTATGAGCAGTTCTTC
>.|TRBJ1-2|TRBV28|16|.
CASSIDSWGSHYGYTF
TGTGCCAGCAGCATTGATTCGTGGGGCAGCCACTATGGCTACACCTTC
>TRBD1|TRBJ1-4|TRBV20-1|14|.
CSATQGNRYEKLFF
TGCAGTGCCACACAGGGGAACCGGTATGAAAAACTGTTTTTT
>.|TRBJ2-4|TRBV20-1|15|few
CSTLRQALAKNIQYF
TGCAGTACCCTTAGACAGGCCCTAGCCAAAAACATTCAGTACTTC